The text below deals with one T cell receptor (beta chain). CD4+ cell separation produced CD45RA+ naive and CD45RA-negative memory subsets. These data are taken from a study of shared clonotypes between healthy human individuals. The germline V and J ends were trimmed by 1 base and 4 bases, with 8 bases remaining between them. Germline CDR1 and CDR2: GTSNPN and SVGIG (reference sequence). This CDR3 is 13 amino acids long. Profiled with immunoSEQ multiplex PCR; TCRdb holds only in-frame clones, not every one. In the table there are over 2 million clones, roughly 92% of which are singletons. This TCR derives from a man between 18 and 29 years old in good health. Some clones in this sample may be carry-over from other donors' samples. Sequenced sample: naive CD4+ T cells from PBMCs. Subset given: CD45RA+ positively selected. This chain connects TRBV30 to TRBJ2-1, with D unresolved. The CDR3 DNA follows: TGTGCCTGGAGTGGAGACACGTACAATGAGCAGTTCTTC. It encodes CAWSGDTYNEQFF.